The clone carrying this T cell receptor beta chain appeared many times. Its specificity is unknown. The sample belongs to a study of CD8 T cells in ankylosing spondylitis. Study results and limitations: A motif in TCR beta, a set of eight highly homologous variants, appeared characteristic of ankylosing spondylitis blood. Clones linked to disease were reported to show significant enrichment in matched ankylosing spondylitis synovial fluid. Clones that were linked to disease were CD8+ and were relatively rare in peripheral blood.

Library preparation for TCR beta used quantitative 5'-RACE with molecular barcodes. TCRdb re-called the 5' RACE reads with MiXCR, one entry per CDR3 protein. The table includes about 200,000 distinct CDR3 sequences, around 13% detected once. This CDR3 is 14 amino acids long. V lost 6 bases and J lost 6, with 15 bases in between. Germline values: CDR1 SNHLY, CDR2 FYNNEI. The chain combines TRBV2 with TRBJ2-4, with D perhaps matching TRBD1 or TRBD2 (6 bases each). This sequence was found in a male donor with ankylosing spondylitis or in good health (not recorded which). The sample consisted of blood, either unsorted or a sorted T cell fraction (not recorded which). In nucleotides, the CDR3 is TGTGCCAGCAGACCCCGGGGGCCCGGAAACATTCAGTACTTC. It translates to CASRPRGPGNIQYF.